The source of this TCR beta chain is a study of PD-1 blockade in classical Hodgkin lymphoma. The assay was immunoSEQ multiplex PCR, and TCRdb's table has in-frame clones only and misses some. This table has more than 50,000 clones, 60% to 80% appearing once. This CDR3 spans 16 amino acids. Looked up from germline, CDR1 is SEHNR and CDR2 is FQNEAQ (reference sequence). Trimming removed 1 base at V and 2 bases at J, with 14 bases between. Each patient experienced a relapse that followed autologous stem cell transplantation, and brentuximab vedotin exposure varied. Patients showed best responses of complete response, partial response or progressive disease.

The sample in question was peripheral blood mononuclear cells (PBMCs), obtained before the second cycle of nivolumab. This clonotype was obtained from a human donor with classical Hodgkin lymphoma. This sequence joins TRBV7-9 and TRBJ2-5; possible D gene TRBD2, 5 bases. The CDR3 is CASSLGGSDLQETQYF. DNA for the CDR3: TGTGCCAGCAGCTTAGGAGGGAGCGATCTTCAAGAGACCCAGTACTTC.